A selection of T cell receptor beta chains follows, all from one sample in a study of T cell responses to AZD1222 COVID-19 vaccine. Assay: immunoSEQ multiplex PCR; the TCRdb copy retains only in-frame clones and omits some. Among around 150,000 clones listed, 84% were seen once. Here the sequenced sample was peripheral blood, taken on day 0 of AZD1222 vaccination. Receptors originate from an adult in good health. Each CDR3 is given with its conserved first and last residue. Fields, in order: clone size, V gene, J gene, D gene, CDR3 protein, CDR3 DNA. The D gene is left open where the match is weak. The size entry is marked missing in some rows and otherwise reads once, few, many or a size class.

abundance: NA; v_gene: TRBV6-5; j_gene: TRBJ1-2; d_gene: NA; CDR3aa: CATYAYRADNYGYTF; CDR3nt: TGTGCCACGTATGCCTACAGGGCTGATAACTATGGCTACACCTTC
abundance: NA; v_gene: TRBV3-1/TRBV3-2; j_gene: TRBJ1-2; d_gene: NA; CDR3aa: CASSQAGLGYTF; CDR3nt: TGTGCCAGCAGCCAAGCGGGGTTGGGCTACACCTTC
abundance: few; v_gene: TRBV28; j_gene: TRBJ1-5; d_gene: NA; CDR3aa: CASSSGTTSNQPQHF; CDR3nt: TGTGCCAGCAGTTCCGGGACAACTAGCAATCAGCCCCAGCATTTT
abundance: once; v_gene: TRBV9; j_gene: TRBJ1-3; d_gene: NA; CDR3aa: CASSVGGRGLSSGNTIYF; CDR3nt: TGTGCCAGCAGCGTAGGGGGCAGGGGCTTGAGCTCTGGAAACACCATATATTTT
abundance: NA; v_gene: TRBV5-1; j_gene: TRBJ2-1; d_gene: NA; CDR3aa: CASSLRGPYNEQFF; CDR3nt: TGCGCCAGCAGCCTCAGGGGACCCTACAATGAGCAGTTCTTC
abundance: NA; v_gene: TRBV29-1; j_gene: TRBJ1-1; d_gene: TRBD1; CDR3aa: CSVEGQGGTNTEAFF; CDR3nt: TGCAGCGTTGAGGGGCAGGGGGGGACGAACACTGAAGCTTTCTTT
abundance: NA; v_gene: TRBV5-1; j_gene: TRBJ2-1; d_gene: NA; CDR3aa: CASSLEGFVNNEQFF; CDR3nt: TGCGCCAGCAGCTTGGAAGGGTTCGTAAACAATGAGCAGTTCTTC
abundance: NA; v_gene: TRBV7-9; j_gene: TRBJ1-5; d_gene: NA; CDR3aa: CASSLGGPGNQPQHF; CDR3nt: TGTGCCAGCAGCTTAGGAGGGCCCGGCAATCAGCCCCAGCATTTT
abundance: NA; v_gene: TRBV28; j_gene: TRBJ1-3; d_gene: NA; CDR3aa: CASIADRTQTFSGNTIYF; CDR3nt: TGTGCCAGCATTGCGGACAGAACCCAAACCTTCTCTGGAAACACCATATATTTT
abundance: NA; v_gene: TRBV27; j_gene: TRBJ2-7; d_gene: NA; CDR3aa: CASSNSGEQYF; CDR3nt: TGTGCCAGCAGTAACTCGGGAGAGCAGTACTTC
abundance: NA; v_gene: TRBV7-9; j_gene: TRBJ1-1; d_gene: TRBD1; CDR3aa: CASSLGQGADTEAFF; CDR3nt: TGTGCCAGCAGCTTAGGGCAGGGGGCGGACACTGAAGCTTTCTTT
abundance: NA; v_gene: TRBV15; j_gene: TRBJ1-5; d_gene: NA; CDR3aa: CATSLDNQPQHF; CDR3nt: TGTGCCACCAGCTTGGACAATCAGCCCCAGCATTTT
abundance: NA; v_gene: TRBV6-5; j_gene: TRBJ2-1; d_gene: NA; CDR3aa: CASSSLRGQTYNEQFF; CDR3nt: TGTGCCAGCAGTTCCCTCCGGGGCCAAACCTACAATGAGCAGTTCTTC
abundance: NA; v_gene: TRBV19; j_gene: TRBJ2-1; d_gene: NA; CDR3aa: CARFTSPRVKGGAGNNEQFF; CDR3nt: TGTGCCAGATTCACTTCTCCTCGGGTGAAAGGGGGGGCGGGTAACAATGAGCAGTTCTTC
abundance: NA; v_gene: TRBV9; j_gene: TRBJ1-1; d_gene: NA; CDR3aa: CASSVGLGGLNTEAFF; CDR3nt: TGTGCCAGCAGCGTAGGGTTGGGCGGGCTGAACACTGAAGCTTTCTTT
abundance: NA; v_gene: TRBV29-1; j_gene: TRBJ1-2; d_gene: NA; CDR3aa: CSVRRGDGYTF; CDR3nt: TGCAGCGTCCGAAGGGGAGATGGCTACACCTTC